The sample holds a few counts of the clone carrying this T cell receptor (beta chain). Its antigen is undetermined. This CDR3 region has 14 residues. CDR1 is MNHEY, CDR2 SVGAGI, per germline. V lost 7 bases and J lost 4, with 16 bases in between. The sample comes from a study of T-cell memory formation after mild COVID-19. Study outcomes and limitations: The pre-infection memory compartment contained some responding clones, suggesting cross-reactive memory joined.

MiXCR was run by TCRdb on the 5' RACE reads, yielding one entry per CDR3 protein. The profile shows 350,000 or so distinct CDR3 sequences, roughly 13% of them singletons. This clonotype originated in a man between 18 and 29 years old who had mild COVID-19 (a few samples of this study predate the infection). Cell type and time point are not known. This chain uses TRBV6-5 with TRBJ1-1; no clear D gene. Sequencing input: PBMCs or a T cell subset sorted from them (not recorded which). The CDR3 DNA reads TGTGCCAGCATTCCGACCCCCAGAGGCACTGAAGCTTTCTTT. Translation gives CASIPTPRGTEAFF.